The sequence of this T cell receptor beta chain was determined in a study of cytomegalovirus exposure and HLA in healthy donors. PCR primers comprised 60 Vbeta and 13 Jbeta primers. This table comes from immunoSEQ multiplex PCR, and its TCRdb copy is limited to in-frame clones, with some not included. Found here are roughly 80,000 clones; the top ten clones hold approximately 1%. Overall study findings and caveats: The authors listed 150 or so TCR beta chains as cytomegalovirus-associated. Later genetic work tied a missense DCLRE1C variant to beta-chain V and J trimming.

The CDR3 consists of 15 residues. From germline, CDR1 is SGHVS and CDR2 FQNEAQ. V was pared by 6 bases and J by 6 bases, with 9 bases of the junction left unmatched. Details on this clone: What it recognizes is unknown.

The source material was PBMCs. This TCR came from a woman in her 30s in good health and CMV-seronegative. The chain links TRBV7-8 to TRBJ1-5, with 9 bases identical to TRBD1. The CDR3 DNA follows: TGTGCCAGCAGTGAAAACAGGGGGCCGGGTCAGCCCCAGCATTTT. Protein product: CASSENRGPGQPQHF.